This is a list of T cell receptor beta chains from one sample in a study of blood T cell repertoires in COVID-19. Libraries were prepared by immunoSEQ multiplex PCR; TCRdb keeps only in-frame clonotypes and omits some of them. The table shows 110,000 to 150,000 clones, with roughly 85% occurring only once. Material: peripheral blood. These receptors were collected from a man aged 50 to 59 with acute or convalescent COVID-19. Each CDR3 is given with its conserved first and last residue. A D gene is named only where the DNA matches it firmly.

>-|TRBJ2-1|TRBV5-1
CASSLVDRNNEQFF
>-|TRBJ1-1|TRBV2
CASTSDSNTEAFF
>TRBD1|TRBJ2-5|TRBV9
CASSAGTVQETQYF
>-|TRBJ1-5|TRBV4-1
CASSQETRYSNQPQHF
>-|TRBJ1-5|TRBV30
CAWNRAAQPQHF
>-|TRBJ1-5|TRBV19
CASSIDRWSQPQHF
>-|TRBJ2-5|TRBV3-1/TRBV3-2
CASSQTSGARQETQYF
>TRBD1|TRBJ1-1|TRBV29-1
CSFDGTGAAEAFF
>-|TRBJ2-5|TRBV30
CAWGQGGQETQYF
>TRBD1|TRBJ1-6|TRBV4-2
CASSQEQGRYSPLHF
>-|TRBJ1-3|TRBV6-6
CASSYSISGGNTIYF
>TRBD1|TRBJ1-1|TRBV7-6
CASSPGQAGTEAFF
>TRBD1|TRBJ1-6|TRBV28
CASRPIGGASPLHF
>-|TRBJ2-5|TRBV10-3
CAIGLETQYF
>-|TRBJ2-3|TRBV6-4
CASSDRGVTDTQYF
>-|TRBJ1-1|TRBV3-1/TRBV3-2
CASSQEGGRGEAFF
>TRBD2|TRBJ2-3|TRBV7-3
CASSPALAGSHTQYF
>-|TRBJ1-1|TRBV3-1/TRBV3-2
CASSQGQLPSTEAFF
>-|TRBJ2-5|TRBV21-1
CASSKAEARETQYF
>TRBD2|TRBJ2-3|TRBV7-9
CASSRREGTDTQYF
>-|TRBJ2-2|TRBV5-1
CASSLETKTGELFF
>-|TRBJ1-3|TRBV5-1
CASSLLDSSGNTIYF
>-|TRBJ1-1|TRBV5-1
CASSSQGSYTEAFF
>-|TRBJ2-1|TRBV10-3
CAISLEEEDEQFF
>-|TRBJ2-7|TRBV5-6
CASSLGQSKYF
>-|TRBJ1-2|TRBV6-1
CASSDLITGFYGYTF
>TRBD1|TRBJ2-3|TRBV10-3
CAISEEGAGTDTQYF
>TRBD1|TRBJ2-7|TRBV7-9
CASSSRGGQGYEQYF
>-|TRBJ2-1|TRBV28
CASSPGVNEQFF
>-|TRBJ1-5|TRBV6-5
CASSYGPAAQGQPQHF
>-|TRBJ1-6|TRBV7-9
CASSPGRGAGNSPLHF
>TRBD1|TRBJ1-1|TRBV18
CASSPGQAEREAFF
>-|TRBJ2-7|TRBV27
CASSLSQNSYEQYF
>-|TRBJ1-1|TRBV18
CASSPLEGYTEAFF
>TRBD1|TRBJ2-1|TRBV11-2
CASTPSGTGGYNEQFF
>-|TRBJ1-5|TRBV6-5
CASSPSGAQPQHF
>TRBD2|TRBJ2-4|TRBV4-2
CASSQSGTVSIKNIQYF